A selection of T cell receptor beta chains follows, all from one sample in a study of T cell changes during pregnancy in multiple sclerosis. Sequencing used immunoSEQ multiplex PCR; TCRdb keeps in-frame clones, though not all of them. The table includes some 30,000 clones, 75% to 95% detected once. This specimen consisted of CD8+ T cells from peripheral blood mononuclear cells, obtained in the second trimester of pregnancy. These receptor sequences come from a female donor with multiple sclerosis, enrolled in a pregnancy study. Both conserved end residues are part of each CDR3. The order of the fields is D gene, J gene, V gene, CDR3 length, clone size, CDR3 DNA, CDR3 protein. The D gene is left open where the match is weak. Size is omitted from some rows. Given values are once, few, many or a class for expanded clones.

d_gene: TRBD1; j_gene: TRBJ1-5; v_gene: TRBV7-2; len: 15; abundance: .; CDR3nt: TGTGCCAGCAGCCTAATGACAGGGGTAAGACAGCCCCAGCATTTT; CDR3aa: CASSLMTGVRQPQHF
d_gene: .; j_gene: TRBJ2-7; v_gene: TRBV19; len: 14; abundance: .; CDR3nt: TGTGCCAGTAGTATGGGCAGGGCGGCCTACGAGCAGTACTTC; CDR3aa: CASSMGRAAYEQYF
d_gene: TRBD1; j_gene: TRBJ1-2; v_gene: TRBV27; len: 16; abundance: .; CDR3nt: TGTGCCAGCAGTTTAGGGCCAGGGGGCGGTGTAAATGGCTACACCTTC; CDR3aa: CASSLGPGGGVNGYTF
d_gene: .; j_gene: TRBJ2-7; v_gene: TRBV4-3; len: 15; abundance: .; CDR3nt: TGCGCCAGCAGCCAAGACGCGGAAGGAGCCTACGAGCAGTACTTC; CDR3aa: CASSQDAEGAYEQYF
d_gene: TRBD1; j_gene: TRBJ2-7; v_gene: TRBV6-1; len: 15; abundance: .; CDR3nt: TGTGCCAGCAGTGACTATCGGACAGGGGACTACGAGCAGTACTTC; CDR3aa: CASSDYRTGDYEQYF
d_gene: .; j_gene: TRBJ1-5; v_gene: TRBV19; len: 15; abundance: .; CDR3nt: TGTGCCAGTAGCACCCCAGGGTATAGCAATCAGCCCCAGCATTTT; CDR3aa: CASSTPGYSNQPQHF
d_gene: .; j_gene: TRBJ2-7; v_gene: TRBV6-1; len: 13; abundance: .; CDR3nt: TGTGCCAGCAGGGGACTTTCAGAGGGGGAGCAGTACTTC; CDR3aa: CASRGLSEGEQYF
d_gene: TRBD2; j_gene: TRBJ2-1; v_gene: TRBV11-2; len: 16; abundance: once; CDR3nt: TGTGCCAGCAGCTCACTCGGGACTAGCGGGAGTAATGAGCAGTTCTTC; CDR3aa: CASSSLGTSGSNEQFF
d_gene: TRBD2; j_gene: TRBJ2-7; v_gene: TRBV20-1; len: 11; abundance: .; CDR3nt: TGCAGTGCAGAAGCGGGGCTCGAGCAGTACTTC; CDR3aa: CSAEAGLEQYF
d_gene: .; j_gene: TRBJ2-7; v_gene: TRBV4-2; len: 12; abundance: few; CDR3nt: TGTGCCAGCAGCAGGAGTCCGGGGGAGCAGTACTTC; CDR3aa: CASSRSPGEQYF
d_gene: .; j_gene: TRBJ2-5; v_gene: TRBV7-2; len: 14; abundance: .; CDR3nt: TGTGCCAGCAGCTTAGCGGGAGGGGGGGAGACCCAGTACTTC; CDR3aa: CASSLAGGGETQYF
d_gene: .; j_gene: TRBJ2-3; v_gene: TRBV27; len: 17; abundance: .; CDR3nt: TGTGCCAGCAGTTTATGGGGCGTAGACACTAGCACAGATACGCAGTATTTT; CDR3aa: CASSLWGVDTSTDTQYF
d_gene: .; j_gene: TRBJ1-1; v_gene: TRBV10-1; len: 15; abundance: .; CDR3nt: TGCGCCAGCAGCGAAATTACAGGCCCAAACACTGAAGCTTTCTTT; CDR3aa: CASSEITGPNTEAFF
d_gene: .; j_gene: TRBJ2-7; v_gene: TRBV27; len: 13; abundance: .; CDR3nt: TGTGCCAGCAGTCCCATAACAGGGACCGAGCAGTACTTC; CDR3aa: CASSPITGTEQYF
d_gene: .; j_gene: TRBJ1-5; v_gene: TRBV7-9; len: 12; abundance: .; CDR3nt: TGTGCCAGCAGCCACAGTTTCCAGCCCCAGCATTTT; CDR3aa: CASSHSFQPQHF
d_gene: TRBD1; j_gene: TRBJ1-1; v_gene: TRBV7-9; len: 15; abundance: medium-sized; CDR3nt: TGTGCCAGCAGGTATCCCTCAGGGGGATGGACTGAAGCTTTCTTT; CDR3aa: CASRYPSGGWTEAFF
d_gene: TRBD1; j_gene: TRBJ2-1; v_gene: TRBV5-5; len: 15; abundance: .; CDR3nt: TGTGCCAGCAGCTCGGGACAGGGGGCTATTGGTGAGCAGTTCTTC; CDR3aa: CASSSGQGAIGEQFF
d_gene: .; j_gene: TRBJ2-7; v_gene: TRBV10-2; len: 16; abundance: .; CDR3nt: TGCGCCAGCAGTGAGGGGCTACTAGGAGCTGTATACGAGCAGTACTTC; CDR3aa: CASSEGLLGAVYEQYF
d_gene: .; j_gene: TRBJ1-2; v_gene: TRBV29-1; len: 11; abundance: .; CDR3nt: TGCAGCGTTGAGGGAGGGTATGGCTACACCTTC; CDR3aa: CSVEGGYGYTF
d_gene: .; j_gene: TRBJ2-7; v_gene: TRBV6-5; len: 14; abundance: once; CDR3nt: TGTGCCAGCAGTTACGCGCAGGGCGCCTACGAGCAGTACTTC; CDR3aa: CASSYAQGAYEQYF
d_gene: .; j_gene: TRBJ1-5; v_gene: TRBV6-6; len: 11; abundance: .; CDR3nt: TGTGCCTGCTCCGGGGGTCAGCCCCAGCATTTT; CDR3aa: CACSGGQPQHF
d_gene: TRBD1; j_gene: TRBJ2-3; v_gene: TRBV7-2; len: 16; abundance: .; CDR3nt: TGTGCCAGCAGTTCGTCCGAGGACAGGGGGCTCCCTACGCAGTATTTT; CDR3aa: CASSSSEDRGLPTQYF
d_gene: TRBD2; j_gene: TRBJ2-1; v_gene: TRBV2; len: 17; abundance: .; CDR3nt: TGTGCCAGCAGGGACGGTCTAGCGGCCGGCTCCTACAATGAGCAGTTCTTC; CDR3aa: CASRDGLAAGSYNEQFF
d_gene: .; j_gene: TRBJ2-7; v_gene: TRBV28; len: 14; abundance: .; CDR3nt: TGTGCCAGCAGAATTTGGCGGGACTCCTACGAGCAGTACTTC; CDR3aa: CASRIWRDSYEQYF
d_gene: TRBD2; j_gene: TRBJ2-3; v_gene: TRBV28; len: 18; abundance: .; CDR3nt: TGTGCCAGCAGCCCCGGGACTAGCGGGACCATTGGGACAGATACGCAGTATTTT; CDR3aa: CASSPGTSGTIGTDTQYF
d_gene: TRBD2; j_gene: TRBJ2-5; v_gene: TRBV27; len: 16; abundance: .; CDR3nt: TGTGCCAGCAGTGCCCGGGTAGCGGGGGGCCAAGAGACCCAGTACTTC; CDR3aa: CASSARVAGGQETQYF
d_gene: .; j_gene: TRBJ1-2; v_gene: TRBV6-4; len: 14; abundance: .; CDR3nt: TGTGCCAGCAGTGACTACGGCGGGAACTATGGCTACACCTTC; CDR3aa: CASSDYGGNYGYTF